Reported below is one T cell receptor beta chain. No antigen is known for it. There are no base qualities to consult, and no much larger clone falls within one base. Taken from the germline V gene (reference sequence), the CDR1 and CDR2 loops are LNHDA and SQIVND. Trimming at the junction amounts to 0 bases on V and 2 bases on J, and the germline ends lie 6 bases apart. Counted from cysteine to phenylalanine, this CDR3 has 14 amino acids. Only the CDR3 portion is preserved as DNA: 42 bases, with reading frame beginning at the first base. Genomic DNA was used as template for profiling of TCR beta VDJ combinations and CDR3 sequences. TCR repertoire sequencing was run on an Illumina HiSeq 2000. The authors' analysis ran thus. Repertoires were assessed using TRBV/TRBJ rearrangement plots, CDR3 size and DJ length profiles, and Simpson's diversity index. The most abundant DNA sequence in the deep sequencing data was taken as the immunodominant clone. CDR3 amino acid sequences were checked for sharing across subjects and were also compared against the VDJdb database and published repertoires. Starting from the raw public reads, TCRdb applied fastp trimming at Q25, assembled clones with MiXCR and retained in-frame beta chains. Every distinct CDR3 protein forms one entry, paired with its most common genes and DNA. V and J calls and clone size were set by TCRdb, not the authors. For this sample there are 150,000 to 200,000 distinct CDR3 sequences; roughly 40% appear just once. The leading ten clones occupy 0.9% to 1.2% of the sample.

The study deep-sequenced TCR repertoires of sorted CD4+ and CD8+ blood T cells from severe aplastic anemia patients and healthy subjects. Ficoll-Paque density gradient centrifugation was used to isolate peripheral blood mononuclear cells. Before DNA was extracted, CD4+ and CD8+ T cells were sorted using either FACS or magnetic beads. This record belongs to a study of CD8+CD57+ T cells in acquired aplastic anemia (dated by TCRdb to 2016 to 2019). Notes on the research overall: On average, sorted CD4+ and CD8+ cells yielded approximately 3 ug of extracted DNA, with a range of roughly 0.17 to 30 ug. Mean read counts for healthy donor samples were about 10 million for CD4+ cells and 11 million to 14 million for CD8+ cells. The paper as a whole reports these results and caveats: No significant difference in CD8+ Simpson's diversity was found between patients and healthy controls (P=0.060). Roughly 30 CD8+ CDR3 sequences were shared between patients and controls but appeared highly expressed in patients and within their immunodominant clones.

The chain links TRBV19 with TRBJ2-3; the D gene assignment is ambiguous. This TCR derives from a human donor in good health. Sequencing was performed on sorted CD4+, CD8+, or CD8+CD57+ T cells (not recorded which) from PBMCs. Read as DNA, the sequence is TGTGCCAGTAGTATAGACCAGCTCACAGATACGCAGTATTTT. This translates into CASSIDQLTDTQYF.